Below, 22 T cell receptor beta chains from the same sample are listed, as sequenced in a study of blood T cell repertoires in COVID-19. Generated by immunoSEQ multiplex PCR, the TCRdb table keeps only in-frame clones and is missing some. The sample contains tens of thousands of clones, around 87% of which appear only once. The source material was peripheral blood. The origin of the receptors is a man aged 60-69 years with acute or convalescent COVID-19.

For the CDR3, the DNA is TGTGCCACCAGCAGAGAGGGACTAGCGGGGCAGGGAGATACGCAGTATTTT. Its protein is CATSREGLAGQGDTQYF. The V and J genes are TRBV15 and TRBJ2-3, with 13 positions matching TRBD2. CDR3 length: 17 amino acids. Germline CDR1 and CDR2: LNHNV and YYDKDF (reference sequence). Unmatched junction bases numbered 5, after V lost 0 bases and J lost 5 bases. Combining the CDR3 with reference TRBV15 and TRBJ2-3 gives the whole variable domain DAMVIQNPRYQVTQFGKPVTLSCSQTLNHNVMYWYQQKSSQAPKLLFHYYDKDFNNEADTPDNFQSRRPNTSFCFLDIRSPGLGDTAMYLCATSREGLAGQGDTQYFGPGTRLTVL.

J is TRBJ2-3 and V is TRBV5-4; D unclear. This CDR3 region has 13 residues. The V gene's germline CDR1 is SGHNT and CDR2 YYREEE (reference sequence). Trimming pared 4 bases from V and 1 base from J, leaving 7 bases between. The CDR3 DNA follows: TGTGCCAGCAGCACCGGAGGCACAGATACGCAGTATTTT. Its translation is CASSTGGTDTQYF.

The rearrangement links TRBV15 to TRBJ1-5, with TRBD1 matching 7 bases. The V and J ends lost 3 bases and 0 bases, in that order; junction bases with no gene match: 14. Germline assignment: CDR1 LNHNV and CDR2 YYDKDF (reference sequence). The CDR3 is 19 amino acids. Here the CDR3 reads CATSSGTGAAGYSNQPQHF. In DNA, the CDR3 is TGTGCCACCAGCAGTGGAACAGGGGCGGCGGGGTATAGCAATCAGCCCCAGCATTTT.

The chain couples TRBV6-5 to TRBJ1-1; 7 bases agree with TRBD1. Germline loops: CDR1 MNHEY, CDR2 SVGAGI. The length of the CDR3 is 15 residues. V trimming: 6 bases; J trimming: 4 bases; junction bases outside the gene matches: 11. The CDR3 spells CASSSTGVLATEAFF. The CDR3 DNA reads TGTGCCAGCAGCTCCACAGGGGTCTTAGCCACTGAAGCTTTCTTT.

This chain connects TRBV30 to TRBJ1-1, with 7 bases aligning to TRBD1. The CDR3 length is 14 residues. CDR1 is GTSNPN, CDR2 SVGIG, per germline (reference sequence). J was trimmed by 0 bases and V by 3 bases; bases with no gene match: 4. DNA of the CDR3: TGTGCCTGGAGGGTCAGGGGGATGAACACTGAAGCTTTCTTT. It codes for CAWRVRGMNTEAFF.

This chain connects TRBV18 to TRBJ2-7; 10 bases agree with TRBD1. V was clipped by 3 bases and J by 4 bases; unmatched bases: 3. The V gene's germline CDR1 is KGHSH and CDR2 LQKENI. CDR3 length: 14 residues. DNA for the CDR3: TGTGCCAGCTCACCCAGGACAGGGGGATACGAGCAGTACTTC. Amino acid sequence: CASSPRTGGYEQYF.

The chain uses TRBV4-3 and TRBJ1-1; D not certain. This CDR3 has 16 residues. V was cut by 1 base and J by 1 base, with 13 bases left in between. In germline, CDR1 is LGHNA, CDR2 YSLEER. The CDR3 DNA is TGCGCCAGCAGCCAAGTACACGGGAAGGGGAACACTGAAGCTTTCTTT. Its translation is CASSQVHGKGNTEAFF.

This clone was observed a few times. The chain uses TRBV27 and TRBJ1-1; D remains unclear. The CDR3 runs to 13 residues. V lost 6 bases to trimming and J lost 1 base, with 9 bases between them. Germline assignment: CDR1 MNHEY and CDR2 SMNVEV (reference sequence). CDR3 sequence: CASRAGSNTEAFF. CDR3 in DNA: TGTGCCAGCAGGGCCGGGTCGAACACTGAAGCTTTCTTT.

This clone came up once. This chain connects TRBV2 to TRBJ2-2; D gene uncertain. The CDR3 contains 12 residues. Trimming left V 10 bases short and J 3 bases short, with 9 bases between. Per the germline V gene, CDR1 is SNHLY and CDR2 is FYNNEI. This CDR3 reads CATTPHTGELFF. The CDR3 nucleotides are TGTGCCACTACTCCTCACACCGGGGAGCTGTTTTTT.

This clone was seen only a few times. This sequence joins TRBV4-2 and TRBJ2-3, with 7 positions matching TRBD1. Germline V gene lookup returns CDR1 LGHNA and CDR2 YNFKEQ. The V segment lost 4 bases and the J segment 0 bases; nucleotides outside the gene matches: 7. This CDR3 comprises 16 residues. This CDR3 reads CASSPAGGPSTDTQYF. Here the CDR3 DNA reads TGTGCCAGCAGCCCCGCAGGGGGACCTAGCACAGATACGCAGTATTTT.

This chain uses TRBV13 with TRBJ1-5; 10 nucleotides match TRBD1. J gave up 6 bases and V 4 bases, and 9 bases lay outside the gene matches. The CDR3 sequence is 16 residues long. Per the germline V gene, CDR1 is PRHDT and CDR2 is FYEKMQ (reference sequence). The DNA of the CDR3 is TGTGCCAGCAGCTCCAGGGACAGGGGAGTAGGTCAGCCCCAGCATTTT. Protein product: CASSSRDRGVGQPQHF.

The chain recombines TRBV20-1 with TRBJ1-2, with D possibly being TRBD1 (5 bases). V lost 6 bases to trimming and J lost 3 bases, with 8 bases between them. This CDR3 has 11 residues. Germline CDR1 and CDR2: DFQATT and SNEGSKA (reference sequence). CDR3 in DNA: TGCAGTGCCCCGACAGACTATGGCTACACCTTC. Encoded protein: CSAPTDYGYTF.

The chain joins TRBV19 to TRBJ1-5; no reliable D call. The germline gives CDR1 LNHDA, CDR2 SQIVND (reference sequence). The CDR3 is 15 amino acids. Deletions cut 4 bases from V and 3 bases from J, with 13 bases between. This chain's CDR3 is CASSRPDMDNQPQHF. The CDR3 coding sequence is TGTGCCAGTAGTAGACCCGACATGGACAATCAGCCCCAGCATTTT.

V is TRBV30 and J is TRBJ1-5, with D perhaps TRBD1 (5 bases). Germline CDR1 is GTSNPN and CDR2 is SVGIG (reference sequence). Trimming shortened V by 0 bases and J by 0 bases, and 15 bases separated the two germline ends. This CDR3 contains 17 residues. CDR3 loop: CAWSVSQAKYSNQPQHF. The CDR3 bases are TGTGCCTGGAGTGTATCACAGGCCAAATATAGCAATCAGCCCCAGCATTTT.

The rearrangement joins TRBV6-5 to TRBJ1-2; D may be TRBD1 (5 bases). Germline CDR1 and CDR2: MNHEY and SVGAGI. Deletions cut 7 bases from V and 8 bases from J, with 11 bases between. The CDR3 runs to 11 residues. The DNA for the CDR3 is TGTGCCAGCACCCAGGGCAGCGGCTACACCTTC. This gives the protein CASTQGSGYTF.

The chain combines TRBV27 with TRBJ2-1, with TRBD2 matching 16 bases. The CDR3 runs 18 residues. Germline CDR1 and CDR2: MNHEY and SMNVEV (reference sequence). Trimming cost V 2 bases and J 7 bases; bases outside gene matches: 8. The CDR3 DNA reads TGTGCCAGCAGTTTACCGGGACTAGCGGGGGGGCCCCGGAATGAGCAGTTCTTC. Translated: CASSLPGLAGGPRNEQFF.

This clone was detected a few times. The chain combines TRBV4-1 with TRBJ1-1, with D possibly being TRBD1 (6 bases). This CDR3 has 16 amino acids. The germline V gene encodes CDR1 MGHRA and CDR2 YSYEKL. Trimming removed 0 bases from V and 3 bases from J, with 14 bases in between. CDR3 sequence reads: CASSQDPYRVDTEAFF. The CDR3 DNA is TGCGCCAGCAGCCAAGATCCGTACAGGGTGGACACTGAAGCTTTCTTT.

The rearrangement uses TRBV4-3 and TRBJ1-1, with TRBD1 matching 8 bases. CDR1 and CDR2 from the germline V gene are LGHNA and YSLEER. The CDR3 length is 15 residues. Trimming took 2 bases from V and 5 from J; bases not matched to a gene: 7. The CDR3: CASSQRQGLGTEAFF. In nucleotides, the CDR3 is TGCGCCAGCAGCCAAAGACAGGGGCTGGGAACTGAAGCTTTCTTT.

The chain is built from TRBV3-1 (or the pseudogene TRBV3-2) and TRBJ2-1, with TRBD1 as a possible D gene (5 bases). Germline-derived CDR1 and CDR2 are LGHDT and YNNKEL (reference sequence). The germline V and J ends were trimmed by 5 bases and 0 bases, with 14 bases remaining between them. The CDR3 is 16 amino acids. DNA of the CDR3: TGTGCCAGCAGCACGATCAGGGTCCGCTCCTACAATGAGCAGTTCTTC. The encoded protein is CASSTIRVRSYNEQFF.

The rearrangement links TRBV21-1 to TRBJ1-5. TRBV21-1 is a pseudogene. The CDR3 totals 17 residues. For the CDR3, the DNA is TGTGCCAGCAGCAAAGAGCGGGGAAAGCATAGCAATCAGCCCCAGCATTTT. It encodes CASSKERGKHSNQPQHF.

The chain is built from TRBV27 and TRBJ2-7; tentatively, D is TRBD1 (5 bases). Germline CDR1 reads MNHEY; CDR2 reads SMNVEV (reference sequence). The CDR3 spans 15 residues. V was pared by 0 bases and J by 2 bases, with 11 bases between. This chain's CDR3 is CASSLSGQGTYEQYF. The CDR3 DNA reads TGTGCCAGCAGTTTATCAGGGCAGGGTACCTACGAGCAGTACTTC.

This chain connects TRBV19 to TRBJ1-6; a possible D gene is TRBD1 (5 bases). Trimming stripped 8 bases from V and 9 bases from J, with 17 bases between. The length of the CDR3 is 14 residues. CDR1 and CDR2 from the germline V gene are LNHDA and SQIVND (reference sequence). The CDR3 bases are TGTGCCAGTGCACAGCGGGGCTCTGGTTCACCCCTCCACTTT. Amino acids: CASAQRGSGSPLHF.